The following is a TCR beta chain sequence with its context. Its specificity is not known. This sample is part of a study of shared clonotypes between healthy human individuals. Overall study results and limits: Sequencing depth was predicted to influence how clonotypes are shared among donors. Non-shared clonotypes were found to have lower generation probabilities than the clonotypes that were shared by all four of the sorted-subset donors. Rarefaction showed sorted-subset sequencing was incomplete despite large depth.

None of the donors, who were healthy HIV-negative adults, had recently had acute infections or vaccinations. Germline V gene sequence: CDR1 SEHNR, CDR2 FQNEAQ (reference sequence). CDR3 length: 16 amino acids. V lost 5 bases, J lost 3 bases, and 9 bases stayed unmatched. TCRdb's copy holds only in-frame clones and misses some; the assay was immunoSEQ multiplex PCR. In the table there are approximately 710,000 clones, less than 95% of which are singletons. The gene calls are TRBV7-9 and TRBJ2-1, with 8 positions matching TRBD2. The sequenced material came from memory CD8+ T cells from PBMCs. Noted subset: CD45RO+ cells pooled with CCR7-negative TemRA cells. The receptor comes from a man aged 18-30 years in good health. Some clones in this sample may be carry-over from other donors' samples. CDR3 loop: CASSRSGTLNYNEQFF. Here the CDR3 DNA reads TGTGCCAGCAGCCGTAGCGGGACACTCAACTACAATGAGCAGTTCTTC.